The 2 T cell receptor beta chains presented below share a single source sample, sequenced in a study of monozygotic twins with inflammatory bowel disease. TCRdb re-called the 5' RACE reads; every CDR3 protein appears as one record, without DNA. The listing records some 150,000 distinct CDR3 sequences. Source material: blood. The source of these receptors is a human donor with ulcerative colitis or Crohn's disease, or a healthy co-twin of an affected twin (not recorded which).

V gene TRBV29-1 combines with J gene TRBJ1-1. Germline loops: CDR1 SQVTM, CDR2 ANQGSEA. The length of the CDR3 is 12 residues. The CDR3 region is CSVEGVGTEAFF.

The chain combines TRBV7-3 with TRBJ2-5; there is no DNA to check the TCRdb D call of TRBD2. In germline, CDR1 is SGHTA, CDR2 FQGTGA. The CDR3 loop spans 13 amino acids. This CDR3 is CASSRLPQETQYF.